A selection of T cell receptor beta chains follows, all from one sample in a study of T cells in Graves' hyperthyroidism and ophthalmopathy. TCRdb reprocessed the multiplex PCR reads via MiXCR and lists one record per CDR3 protein. The sample lists 550,000 to 700,000 distinct CDR3 sequences, around 15% occurring once. Sequences were obtained from blood. These receptors were taken from a woman between 40 and 55 years old with Graves' ophthalmopathy. The CDR3 runs from the conserved cysteine through the conserved F or W. A D gene is named only where the DNA matches it firmly. Clone size, where shown, is once, few, many, or a class for clones that have expanded.

V gene	J gene	clone size	D gene	CDR3 DNA	CDR3 protein
TRBV7-6	TRBJ2-5	many	.	TGTGCCAGCAGCCGAGGACGTATGGAGACCCAGTACTTC	CASSRGRMETQYF
TRBV20-1	TRBJ1-5	many	TRBD1	TGCAGTGCTCCAGTGACAGGGGCGGTAGATCAGCCCCAGCATTTT	CSAPVTGAVDQPQHF
TRBV12-3/TRBV12-4	TRBJ1-1	many	.	TGTGCCAGCAGACCTGGGACATTAAACCCTCACACTGAAGCTTTCTTT	CASRPGTLNPHTEAFF
TRBV6-1	TRBJ2-5	.	.	TGTGCCAGCTATCATGGAGAGACCCAGTACTTC	CASYHGETQYF
TRBV9	TRBJ2-3	once	TRBD2	TGTGCCAGCAGCCAAGAGGGGAGACTAGCGGGAGTAACAGATACGCAGTATTTT	CASSQEGRLAGVTDTQYF
TRBV6-5	TRBJ2-5	.	.	TGTGCCAGCGGTTCTGAATCCCAGTACTTC	CASGSESQYF
TRBV7-9	TRBJ2-5	.	.	TGTGCCAGCAGCTTAGAAGGTCGATTTGGGGAGACCCAGTACTTC	CASSLEGRFGETQYF
TRBV6-2/TRBV6-3	TRBJ2-7	many	.	TGTGCCAGCAGTACTTTGACAGAGCTGTACGAGCAGTACTTC	CASSTLTELYEQYF
TRBV11-3	TRBJ1-1	many	.	TGTGCCACCTCTCGGTCGAGCGGCACTGAAGCTTTCTTT	CATSRSSGTEAFF
TRBV29-1	TRBJ1-1	many	.	TGCAGCGTTGAGGACCACACTGAAGCTTTCTTT	CSVEDHTEAFF
TRBV4-2	TRBJ1-2	.	.	TGTGCCAGCAGCCAAGATGAGGGAGCAGGAACTTTCTATGGCTACACCTTC	CASSQDEGAGTFYGYTF
TRBV7-8	TRBJ2-7	many	TRBD2	TGTGCCAGCAGCTCCCCGGGGGGCTACGAGCAGTACTTC	CASSSPGGYEQYF
TRBV30	TRBJ1-1	few	TRBD1	TGTGCCGGGGACAGGGGATCGCCCCCGGCTTTCTTT	CAGDRGSPPAFF
TRBV12-3/TRBV12-4	TRBJ2-2	many	TRBD1	TGTGCCAGCAGTCTACAGGGGGCGACCGGGGAGCTGTTTTTT	CASSLQGATGELFF
TRBV12-3/TRBV12-4	TRBJ1-1	few	TRBD1	TGTGCCAGCATTGCCGGACAGGGGAGAGCTTTCTTT	CASIAGQGRAFF
TRBV24-1	TRBJ2-7	many	TRBD1	TGTGCCACCAGTGATCCCTTTACCCGGGACAGGGTTTGCTACGAGCAGTACTTC	CATSDPFTRDRVCYEQYF
TRBV28	TRBJ2-7	.	.	TGTGCCAGCAGTCATTCAGGACGGCCTTACGAGCAGTACTTC	CASSHSGRPYEQYF
TRBV28	TRBJ2-3	many	.	TGTGCCAGCAGATCCGTCCGGGCCTTTAGCACAGATACGCAGTATTTT	CASRSVRAFSTDTQYF
TRBV4-3	TRBJ2-5	.	TRBD1	TGCGCCAGCAGCCAAGATACTACAGGGGTAGCTTACCAAGAGACCCAGTACTTC	CASSQDTTGVAYQETQYF
TRBV6-2/TRBV6-3	TRBJ2-7	.	.	TGTGCCAGCAGTTGGGAGCAACCAAAATACTACGAGCAGTACTTC	CASSWEQPKYYEQYF
TRBV4-1	TRBJ1-2	many	TRBD1	TGCGCCAGCAGCACAGGGGCCCGGGAGAGCTACACCTTC	CASSTGARESYTF
TRBV7-2	TRBJ1-2	few	TRBD1	TGTGCCAGCAGCTTTCGAGGACAGGGGCCCTATGGCTACACCTTC	CASSFRGQGPYGYTF
TRBV6-5	TRBJ1-2	few	TRBD1	TGTGCCAGCAGTTACGGGGGACAGCATAACGGCTACACCTTC	CASSYGGQHNGYTF
TRBV28	TRBJ1-2	.	.	TGTGCCAGCAGTCCACCCTTCGACGGGTTGAACTATGGCTACACCTTC	CASSPPFDGLNYGYTF
TRBV6-2/TRBV6-3	TRBJ1-2	many	TRBD1	TGTGCCAGCAGTTACTCGAAGGGGGCGTCTTATGGCTACACCTTC	CASSYSKGASYGYTF
TRBV6-4	TRBJ2-3	many	.	TGTGCCAGCAGTGAAAGAGCAGGGGACACAGATACGCAGTATTTT	CASSERAGDTDTQYF
TRBV7-2	TRBJ2-7	few	TRBD2	TGTGCCAGCAGCGCCTATAGGACTAGCGGGAGGCAGTACTTC	CASSAYRTSGRQYF
TRBV6-1	TRBJ2-5	many	.	TGTGCCAGCATGGCCGCTGCCAAAGAGACCCAGTACTTC	CASMAAAKETQYF
TRBV12-3/TRBV12-4	TRBJ1-3	many	.	TGTGCCAGCAGTTTCAATCCAGGCCGGTATGGAAACACCATATATTTT	CASSFNPGRYGNTIYF
TRBV7-2	TRBJ1-2	many	.	TGTGCCAGCAGCCCCAGACAGTCTAGGCCTGGCTACACCTTC	CASSPRQSRPGYTF
TRBV11-2	TRBJ1-1	.	.	TGTGCCAGCGGGGGGGGGCCAGGAACTGAAGCTTTCTTT	CASGGGPGTEAFF
TRBV4-1	TRBJ2-5	many	TRBD2	TGCGCCAGCAGCCAAATGGGGCTAGCGGGAACGCCGGGGGAGACCCAGTACTTC	CASSQMGLAGTPGETQYF
TRBV4-1	TRBJ1-2	few	TRBD1	TGCGCCAGCAGCCAGGTTTACCAGGGGGCAGATGGCTACACCTTC	CASSQVYQGADGYTF